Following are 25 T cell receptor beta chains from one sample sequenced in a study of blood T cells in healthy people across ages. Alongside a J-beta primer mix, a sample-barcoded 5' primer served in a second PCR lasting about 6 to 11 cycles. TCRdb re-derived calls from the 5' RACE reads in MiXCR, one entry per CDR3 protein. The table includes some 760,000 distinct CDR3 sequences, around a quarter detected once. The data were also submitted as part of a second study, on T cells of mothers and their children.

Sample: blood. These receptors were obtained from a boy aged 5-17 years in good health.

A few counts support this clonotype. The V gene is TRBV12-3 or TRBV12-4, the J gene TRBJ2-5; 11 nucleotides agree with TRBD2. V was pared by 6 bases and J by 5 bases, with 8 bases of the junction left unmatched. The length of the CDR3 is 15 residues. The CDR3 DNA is TGTGCCAGCAGGGGGGCCGGGACTAGCGGCGAGACCCAGTACTTC. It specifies CASRGAGTSGETQYF.

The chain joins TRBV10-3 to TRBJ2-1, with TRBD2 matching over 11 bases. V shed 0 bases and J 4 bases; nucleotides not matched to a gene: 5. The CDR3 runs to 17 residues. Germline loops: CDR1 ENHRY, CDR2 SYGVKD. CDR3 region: CAISESVAGGIYNEQFF. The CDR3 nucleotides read TGTGCCATCAGTGAGTCGGTAGCGGGGGGGATTTACAATGAGCAGTTCTTC.

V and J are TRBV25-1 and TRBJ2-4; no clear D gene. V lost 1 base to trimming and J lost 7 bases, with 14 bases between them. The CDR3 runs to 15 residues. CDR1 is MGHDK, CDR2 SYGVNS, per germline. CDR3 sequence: CASSEWLYRLNIQYF. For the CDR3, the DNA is TGTGCCAGCAGTGAATGGCTTTATCGGCTCAACATTCAGTACTTC.

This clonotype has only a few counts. The CDR3 spells CASSAGTWETQYF. In DNA form, the CDR3 reads TGTGCCAGCAGTGCGGGTACATGGGAGACCCAGTACTTC. V gene TRBV2 combines with J gene TRBJ2-5; D is uncertain. This CDR3 contains 13 residues. Between the trimmed V and J ends, which lost 4 bases and 5 bases, there was a span of 11 bases. Per the germline V gene, CDR1 is SNHLY and CDR2 is FYNNEI.

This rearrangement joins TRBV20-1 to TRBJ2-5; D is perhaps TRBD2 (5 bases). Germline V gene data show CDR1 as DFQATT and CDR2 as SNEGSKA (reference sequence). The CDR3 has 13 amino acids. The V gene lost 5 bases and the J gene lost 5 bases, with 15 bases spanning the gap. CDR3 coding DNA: TGCAGTGCTCTAGAATCCGCGGGCGAGACCCAGTACTTC. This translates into CSALESAGETQYF.

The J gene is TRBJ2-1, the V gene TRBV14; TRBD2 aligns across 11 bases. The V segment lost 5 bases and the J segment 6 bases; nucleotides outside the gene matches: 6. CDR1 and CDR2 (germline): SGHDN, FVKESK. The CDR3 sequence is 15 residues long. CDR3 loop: CASSELAGAGNEQFF. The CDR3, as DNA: TGTGCCAGCAGCGAACTAGCGGGAGCGGGCAATGAGCAGTTCTTC.

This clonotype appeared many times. The CDR3 sequence is CASSLEGQYNEQFF. The CDR3 DNA follows: TGTGCCAGCAGCTTAGAGGGACAGTACAATGAGCAGTTCTTC. This sequence joins TRBV11-3 and TRBJ2-1; 7 bases are shared with TRBD1. Trimming cost V 0 bases and J 4 bases; bases outside gene matches: 0. The CDR3 has 14 amino acids. Looked up from germline, CDR1 is SGHNT and CDR2 is YENEEA.

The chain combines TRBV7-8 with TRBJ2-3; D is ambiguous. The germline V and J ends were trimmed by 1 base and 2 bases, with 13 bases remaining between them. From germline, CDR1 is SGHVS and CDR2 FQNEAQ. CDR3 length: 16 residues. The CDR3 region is CASSLGVGLNTDTQYF. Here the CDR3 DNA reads TGTGCCAGCAGCTTAGGTGTCGGCCTAAACACAGATACGCAGTATTTT.

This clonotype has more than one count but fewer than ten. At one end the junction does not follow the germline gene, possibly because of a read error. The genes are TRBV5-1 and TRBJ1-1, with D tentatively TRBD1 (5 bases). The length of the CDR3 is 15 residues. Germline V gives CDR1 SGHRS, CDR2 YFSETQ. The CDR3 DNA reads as TGCGCCAGCAGCTTGTCGTACCCAGGGAACACTGAAGCCTTCTTT. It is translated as CASSLSYPGNTEAFF.

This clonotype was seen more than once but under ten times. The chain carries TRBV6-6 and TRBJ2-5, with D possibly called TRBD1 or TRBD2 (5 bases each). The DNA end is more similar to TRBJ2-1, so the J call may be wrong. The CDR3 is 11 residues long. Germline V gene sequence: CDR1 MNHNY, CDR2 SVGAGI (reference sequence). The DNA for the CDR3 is TGTGCCAGCCTCGTCCGGGACGAGCAGTTCTTC. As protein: CASLVRDEQFF.

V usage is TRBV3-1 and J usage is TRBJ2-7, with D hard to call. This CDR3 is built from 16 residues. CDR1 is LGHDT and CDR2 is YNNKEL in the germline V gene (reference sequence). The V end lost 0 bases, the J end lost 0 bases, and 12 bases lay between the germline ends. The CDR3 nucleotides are TGTGCCAGCAGCCAAGAATGGCGGTCCCTCTCCTACGAGCAGTACTTC. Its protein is CASSQEWRSLSYEQYF.

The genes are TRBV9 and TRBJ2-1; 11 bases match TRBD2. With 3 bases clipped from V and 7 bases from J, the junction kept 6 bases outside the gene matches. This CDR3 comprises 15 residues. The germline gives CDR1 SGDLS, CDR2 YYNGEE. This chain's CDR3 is CASSAGTSGGNEQFF. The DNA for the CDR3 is TGTGCCAGCAGCGCCGGGACTAGCGGCGGGAATGAGCAGTTCTTC.

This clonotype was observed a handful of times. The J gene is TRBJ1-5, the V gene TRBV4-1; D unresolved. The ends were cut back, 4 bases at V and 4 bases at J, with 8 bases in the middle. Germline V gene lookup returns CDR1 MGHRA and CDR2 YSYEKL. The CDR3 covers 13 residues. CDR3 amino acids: CASSPQVNQPQHF. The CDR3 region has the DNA TGCGCCAGCAGCCCCCAGGTGAATCAGCCCCAGCATTTT.

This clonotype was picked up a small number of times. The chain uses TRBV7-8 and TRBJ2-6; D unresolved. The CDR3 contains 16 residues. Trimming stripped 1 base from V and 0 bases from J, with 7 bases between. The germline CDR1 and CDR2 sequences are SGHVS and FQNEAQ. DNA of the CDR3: TGTGCCAGCAGCTTAGTCCTCAACTCTGGGGCCAACGTCCTGACTTTC. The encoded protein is CASSLVLNSGANVLTF.

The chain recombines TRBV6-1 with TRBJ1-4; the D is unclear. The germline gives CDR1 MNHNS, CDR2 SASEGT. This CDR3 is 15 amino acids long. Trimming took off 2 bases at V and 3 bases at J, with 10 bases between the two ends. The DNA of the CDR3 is TGTGCCAGCAGTGAAACACAATCCTCTAATGAAAAACTGTTTTTT. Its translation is CASSETQSSNEKLFF.

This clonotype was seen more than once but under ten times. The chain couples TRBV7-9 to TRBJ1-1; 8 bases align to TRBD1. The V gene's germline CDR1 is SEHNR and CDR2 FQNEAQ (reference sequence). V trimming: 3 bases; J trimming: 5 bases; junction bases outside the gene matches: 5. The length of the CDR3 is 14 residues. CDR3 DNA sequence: TGTGCCAGCAGCTTCCTCGACAGGGGAACTGAAGCTTTCTTT. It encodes CASSFLDRGTEAFF. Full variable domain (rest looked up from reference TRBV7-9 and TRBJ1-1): DTGVSQNPRHKITKRGQNVTFRCDPISEHNRLYWYRQTLGQGPEFLTYFQNEAQLEKSRLLSDRFSAERPKGSFSTLEIQRTEQGDSAMYLCASSFLDRGTEAFFGQGTRLTVV.

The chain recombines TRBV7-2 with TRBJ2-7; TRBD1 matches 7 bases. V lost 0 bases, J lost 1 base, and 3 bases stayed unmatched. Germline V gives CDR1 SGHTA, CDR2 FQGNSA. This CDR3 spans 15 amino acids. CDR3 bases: TGTGCCAGCAGCTTAGCACAGGGGACATCCTACGAGCAGTACTTC. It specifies CASSLAQGTSYEQYF.

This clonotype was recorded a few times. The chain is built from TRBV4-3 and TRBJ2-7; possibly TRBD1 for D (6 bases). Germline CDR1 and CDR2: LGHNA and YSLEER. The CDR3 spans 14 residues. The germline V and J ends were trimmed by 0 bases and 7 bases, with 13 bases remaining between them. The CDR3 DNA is TGCGCCAGCAGCCAAGAGGGGGCAGCAGAGGAGCAGTACTTC. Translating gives CASSQEGAAEEQYF.

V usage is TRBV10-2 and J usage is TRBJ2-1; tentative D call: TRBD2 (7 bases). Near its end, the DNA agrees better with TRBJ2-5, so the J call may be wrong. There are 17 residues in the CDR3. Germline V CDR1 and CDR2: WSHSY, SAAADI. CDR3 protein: CASSVGGQWGDQETQYF. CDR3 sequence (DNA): TGCGCCAGCAGTGTGGGGGGGCAGTGGGGAGACCAAGAGACCCAGTACTTC.

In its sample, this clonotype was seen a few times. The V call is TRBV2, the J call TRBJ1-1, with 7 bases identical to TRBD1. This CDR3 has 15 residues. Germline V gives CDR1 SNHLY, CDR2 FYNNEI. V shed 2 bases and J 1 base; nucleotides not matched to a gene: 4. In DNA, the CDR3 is TGTGCCAGCAGTGAAATGTGGGACAGGAACACTGAAGCTTTCTTT. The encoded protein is CASSEMWDRNTEAFF.

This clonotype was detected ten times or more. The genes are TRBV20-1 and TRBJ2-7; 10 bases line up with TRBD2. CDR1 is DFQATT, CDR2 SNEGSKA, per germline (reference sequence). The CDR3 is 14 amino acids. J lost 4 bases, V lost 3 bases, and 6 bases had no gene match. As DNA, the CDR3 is TGCAGTGCTAGGGAGCGGGAGGGCGTTTACGAGCAGTACTTC. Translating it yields CSAREREGVYEQYF.

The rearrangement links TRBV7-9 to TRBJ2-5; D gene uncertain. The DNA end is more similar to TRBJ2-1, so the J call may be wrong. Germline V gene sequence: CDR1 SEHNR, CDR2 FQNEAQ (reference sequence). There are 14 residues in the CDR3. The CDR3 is CASTPMVPHNEQFF. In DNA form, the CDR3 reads TGTGCCAGCACCCCGATGGTCCCCCACAATGAGCAGTTCTTC.

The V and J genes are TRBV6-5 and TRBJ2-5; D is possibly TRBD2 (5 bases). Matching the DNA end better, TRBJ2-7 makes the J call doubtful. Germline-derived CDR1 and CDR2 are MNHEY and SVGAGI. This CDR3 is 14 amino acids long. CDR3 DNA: TGTGCCAGCACTAAAGCGGTGCTGGAATCCGAGCAGTACTTC. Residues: CASTKAVLESEQYF.

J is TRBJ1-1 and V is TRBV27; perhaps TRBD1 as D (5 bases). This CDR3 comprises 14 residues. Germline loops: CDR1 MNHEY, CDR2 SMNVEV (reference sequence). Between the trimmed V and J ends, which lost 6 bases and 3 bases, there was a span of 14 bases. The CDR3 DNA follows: TGTGCCAGCAGCAGATGGGTACAGGACACTGAAGCTTTCTTT. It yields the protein CASSRWVQDTEAFF.

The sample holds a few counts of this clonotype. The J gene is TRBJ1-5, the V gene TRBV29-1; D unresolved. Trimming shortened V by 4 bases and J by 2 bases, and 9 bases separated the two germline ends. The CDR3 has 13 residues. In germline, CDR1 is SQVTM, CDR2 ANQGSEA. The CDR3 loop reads CSVGAGRNQPQHF. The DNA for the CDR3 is TGCAGCGTTGGGGCGGGTCGCAATCAGCCCCAGCATTTT.